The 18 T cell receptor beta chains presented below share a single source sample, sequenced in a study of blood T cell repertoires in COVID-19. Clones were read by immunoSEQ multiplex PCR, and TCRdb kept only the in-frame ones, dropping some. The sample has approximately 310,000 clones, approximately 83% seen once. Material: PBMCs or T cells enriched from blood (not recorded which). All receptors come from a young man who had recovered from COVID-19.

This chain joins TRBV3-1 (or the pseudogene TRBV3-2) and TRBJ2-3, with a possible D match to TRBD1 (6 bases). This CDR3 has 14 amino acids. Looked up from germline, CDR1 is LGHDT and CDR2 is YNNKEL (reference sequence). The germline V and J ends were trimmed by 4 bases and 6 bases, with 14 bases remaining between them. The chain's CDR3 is CASSPRGRGDTQYF. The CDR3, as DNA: TGTGCCAGCAGCCCACGGGGTAGGGGGGATACGCAGTATTTT.

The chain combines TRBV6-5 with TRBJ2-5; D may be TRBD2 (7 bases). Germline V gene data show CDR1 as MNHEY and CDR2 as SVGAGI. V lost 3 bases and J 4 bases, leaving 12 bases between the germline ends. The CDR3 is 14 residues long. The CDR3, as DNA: TGTGCCAGCAGTTATGGGGGGGCCGGAGAGACCCAGTACTTC. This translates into CASSYGGAGETQYF.

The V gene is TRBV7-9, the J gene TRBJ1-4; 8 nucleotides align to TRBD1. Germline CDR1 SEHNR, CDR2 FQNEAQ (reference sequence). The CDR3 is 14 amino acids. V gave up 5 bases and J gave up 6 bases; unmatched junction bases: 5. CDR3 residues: CASSLDRGYEKLFF. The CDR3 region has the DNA TGTGCCAGCAGCCTAGACAGGGGTTATGAAAAACTGTTTTTT.

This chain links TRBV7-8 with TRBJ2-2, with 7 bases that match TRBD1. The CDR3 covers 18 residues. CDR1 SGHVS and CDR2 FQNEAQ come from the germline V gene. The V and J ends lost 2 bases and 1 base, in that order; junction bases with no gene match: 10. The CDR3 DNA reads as TGTGCCAGCAGCTTAATTTTTGGACAGGTCCTGAACACCGGGGAGCTGTTTTTT. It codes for CASSLIFGQVLNTGELFF.

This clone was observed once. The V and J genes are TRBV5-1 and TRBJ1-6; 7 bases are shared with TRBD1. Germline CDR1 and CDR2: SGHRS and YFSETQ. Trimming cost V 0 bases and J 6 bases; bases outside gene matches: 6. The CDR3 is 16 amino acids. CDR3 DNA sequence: TGCGCCAGCAGCTTGGATCAAGGGGGCGTTAATTCACCCCTCCACTTT. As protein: CASSLDQGGVNSPLHF.

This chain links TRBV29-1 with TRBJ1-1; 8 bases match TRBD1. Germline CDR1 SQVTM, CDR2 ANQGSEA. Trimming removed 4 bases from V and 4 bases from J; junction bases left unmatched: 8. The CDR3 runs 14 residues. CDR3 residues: CSVVTGGKSTEAFF. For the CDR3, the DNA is TGCAGCGTTGTCACAGGGGGAAAGTCCACTGAAGCTTTCTTT.

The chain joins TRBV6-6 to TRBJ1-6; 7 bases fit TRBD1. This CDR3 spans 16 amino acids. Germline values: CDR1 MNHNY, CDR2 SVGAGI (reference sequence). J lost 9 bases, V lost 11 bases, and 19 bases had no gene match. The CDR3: CAGAAPSGGDSSPLHF. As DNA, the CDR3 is TGTGCCGGCGCGGCACCTAGTGGAGGGGACAGTTCACCCCTCCACTTT.

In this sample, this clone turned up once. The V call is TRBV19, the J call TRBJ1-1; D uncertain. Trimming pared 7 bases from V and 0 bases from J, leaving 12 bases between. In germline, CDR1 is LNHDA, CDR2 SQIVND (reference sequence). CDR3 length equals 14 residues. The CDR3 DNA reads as TGTGCCAGTACCCCGGTCGGGTTGAACACTGAAGCTTTCTTT. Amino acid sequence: CASTPVGLNTEAFF.

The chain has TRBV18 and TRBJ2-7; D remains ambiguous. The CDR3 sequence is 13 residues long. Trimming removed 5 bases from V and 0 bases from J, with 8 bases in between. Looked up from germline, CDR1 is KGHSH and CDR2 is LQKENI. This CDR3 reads CASSKTGSYEQYF. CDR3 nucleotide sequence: TGTGCCAGCTCAAAAACCGGCTCCTACGAGCAGTACTTC.

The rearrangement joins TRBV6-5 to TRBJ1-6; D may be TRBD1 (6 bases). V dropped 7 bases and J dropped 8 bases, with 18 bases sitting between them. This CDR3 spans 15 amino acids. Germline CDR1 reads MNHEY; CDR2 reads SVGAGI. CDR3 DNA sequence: TGTGCCAGCAACACCCAAGGGGACACTTATTCACCCCTCCACTTT. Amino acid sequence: CASNTQGDTYSPLHF.

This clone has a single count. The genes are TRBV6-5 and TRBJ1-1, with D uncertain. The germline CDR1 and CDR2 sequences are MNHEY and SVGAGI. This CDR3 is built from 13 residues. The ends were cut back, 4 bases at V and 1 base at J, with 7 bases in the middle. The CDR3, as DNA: TGTGCCAGCAGTTTGGAGTGGAACACTGAAGCTTTCTTT. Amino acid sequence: CASSLEWNTEAFF.

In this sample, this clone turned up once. The CDR3 loop is CASSPKQEWNTEAFF. The CDR3 bases are TGTGCCAGCAGCCCGAAACAGGAGTGGAACACTGAAGCTTTCTTT. This sequence joins TRBV7-9 and TRBJ1-1, with a possible D match to TRBD1 (5 bases). In germline, CDR1 is SEHNR, CDR2 FQNEAQ (reference sequence). The ends were cut back, 5 bases at V and 1 base at J, with 14 bases in the middle. There are 15 residues in the CDR3. Supplemented by reference TRBV7-9 and TRBJ1-1, the full variable domain reads DTGVSQNPRHKITKRGQNVTFRCDPISEHNRLYWYRQTLGQGPEFLTYFQNEAQLEKSRLLSDRFSAERPKGSFSTLEIQRTEQGDSAMYLCASSPKQEWNTEAFFGQGTRLTVV.

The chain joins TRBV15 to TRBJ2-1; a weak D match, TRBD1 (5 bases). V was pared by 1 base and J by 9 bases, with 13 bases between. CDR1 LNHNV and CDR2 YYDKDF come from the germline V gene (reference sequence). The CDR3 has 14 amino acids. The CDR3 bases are TGTGCCACCAGCAGAGCACAGGTTAGAGTTGAGCAGTTCTTC. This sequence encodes CATSRAQVRVEQFF.

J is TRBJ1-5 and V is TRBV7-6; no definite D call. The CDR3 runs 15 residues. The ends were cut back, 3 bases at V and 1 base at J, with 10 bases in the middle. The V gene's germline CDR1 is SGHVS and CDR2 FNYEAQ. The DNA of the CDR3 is TGTGCCAGCAGCTTGAAGAGCGGCAGCAATCAGCCCCAGCATTTT. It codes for CASSLKSGSNQPQHF. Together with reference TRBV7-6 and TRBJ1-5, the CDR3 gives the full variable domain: GAGVSQSPRYKVTKRGQDVALRCDPISGHVSLYWYRQALGQGPEFLTYFNYEAQQDKSGLPNDRFSAERPEGSISTLTIQRTEQRDSAMYRCASSLKSGSNQPQHFGDGTRLSIL.

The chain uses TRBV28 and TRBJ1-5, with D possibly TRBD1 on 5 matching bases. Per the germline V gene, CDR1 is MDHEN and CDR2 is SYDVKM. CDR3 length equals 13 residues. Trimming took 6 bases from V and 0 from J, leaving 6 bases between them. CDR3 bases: TGTGCCAGCAGCAGGGATAGCAATCAGCCCCAGCATTTT. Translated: CASSRDSNQPQHF.

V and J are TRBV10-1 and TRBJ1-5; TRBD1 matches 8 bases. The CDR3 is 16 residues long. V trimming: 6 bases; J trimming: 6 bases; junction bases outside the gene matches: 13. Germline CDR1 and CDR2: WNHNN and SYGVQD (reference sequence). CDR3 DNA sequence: TGCGCCAGCAGGGCCGACAGGGGAGGGAGGGTTCAGCCCCAGCATTTT. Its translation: CASRADRGGRVQPQHF.

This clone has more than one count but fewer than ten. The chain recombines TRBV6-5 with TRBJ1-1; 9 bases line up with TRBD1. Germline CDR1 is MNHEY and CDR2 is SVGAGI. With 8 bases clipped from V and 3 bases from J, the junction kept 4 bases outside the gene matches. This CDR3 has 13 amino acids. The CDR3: CASGRQGDTEAFF. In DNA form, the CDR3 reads TGTGCCAGCGGCAGACAGGGGGACACTGAAGCTTTCTTT.

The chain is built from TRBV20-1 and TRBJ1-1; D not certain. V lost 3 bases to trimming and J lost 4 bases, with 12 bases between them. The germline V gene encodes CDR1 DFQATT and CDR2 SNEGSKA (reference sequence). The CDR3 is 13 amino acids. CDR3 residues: CSASQSLGTEAFF. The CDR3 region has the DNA TGCAGTGCTAGTCAAAGCCTAGGCACTGAAGCTTTCTTT.